This TCR beta chain is drawn from a study of CD8 T cells in Susac syndrome. Study as a whole: The sequenced Susac syndrome patients included about 6 who had clinically active disease and about 8 who were in remission. Findings and caveats of the study: The greatest CD8+ clonal expansion in Susac occurred in TEMRA cells and in active patients.

cDNA came from about 0.5 to 1 ug RNA primed by random hexamers. One entry per CDR3 protein results from TCRdb running MiXCR on the immunoSEQ multiplex PCR reads. The sample lists about 84,000 distinct CDR3 sequences; roughly 96% were seen once. Sequencing targeted TCR beta in blood CD8+ and CD4+ T cells. FACS was used to enrich TEMRA cells, whereas the CD8+ and CD4+ T cells were obtained by negative isolation. With respect to this clonotype: Its cognate antigen is unknown.

The CDR3 spans 15 residues. V lost 0 bases and J lost 5, with 14 bases in between. CDR1 is SGHRS, CDR2 YFSETQ, per germline. The sequence was obtained from a human donor with Susac syndrome. Sequencing was carried out using CD8+ T cells from PBMCs. This chain links TRBV5-1 with TRBJ1-2; a possible D gene is TRBD1 (6 bases). CDR3 coding DNA: TGCGCCAGCAGCTTGGCCGTTGAAGGGGGATATGGCTACACCTTC. Protein product: CASSLAVEGGYGYTF. The entire variable domain, with the rest obtained from reference TRBV5-1 and TRBJ1-2, is as follows: KAGVTQTPRYLIKTRGQQVTLSCSPISGHRSVSWYQQTPGQGLQFLFEYFSETQRNKGNFPGRFSGRQFSNSRSEMNVSTLELGDSALYLCASSLAVEGGYGYTFGSGTRLTVV.